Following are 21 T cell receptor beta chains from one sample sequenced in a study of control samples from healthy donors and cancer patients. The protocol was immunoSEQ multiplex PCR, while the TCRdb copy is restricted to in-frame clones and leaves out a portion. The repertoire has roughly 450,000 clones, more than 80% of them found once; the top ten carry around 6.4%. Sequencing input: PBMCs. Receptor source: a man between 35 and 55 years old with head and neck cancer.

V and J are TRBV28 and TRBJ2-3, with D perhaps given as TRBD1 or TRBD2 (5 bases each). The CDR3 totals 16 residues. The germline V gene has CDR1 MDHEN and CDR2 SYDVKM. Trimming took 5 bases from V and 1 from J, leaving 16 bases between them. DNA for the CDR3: TGTGCCAGCAGTACAGAACTCCAGGGACGCACAGATACGCAGTATTTT. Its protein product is CASSTELQGRTDTQYF.

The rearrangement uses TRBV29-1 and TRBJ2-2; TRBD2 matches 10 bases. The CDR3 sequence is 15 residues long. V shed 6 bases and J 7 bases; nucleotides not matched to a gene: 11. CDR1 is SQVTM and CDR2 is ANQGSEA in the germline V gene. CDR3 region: CSVLAGGLRGGELFF. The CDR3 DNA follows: TGCAGCGTCTTAGCGGGGGGTTTGCGGGGCGGGGAGCTGTTTTTT.

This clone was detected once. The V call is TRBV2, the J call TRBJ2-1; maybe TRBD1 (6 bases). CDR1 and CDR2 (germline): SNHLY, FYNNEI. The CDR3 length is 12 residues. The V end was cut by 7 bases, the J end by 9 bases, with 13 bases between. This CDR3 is CASILGGGEQFF. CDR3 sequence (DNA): TGTGCCAGCATTTTAGGGGGTGGTGAGCAGTTCTTC. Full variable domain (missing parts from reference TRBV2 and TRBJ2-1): EPEVTQTPSHQVTQMGQEVILRCVPISNHLYFYWYRQILGQKVEFLVSFYNNEISEKSEIFDDQFSVERPDGSNFTLKIRSTKLEDSAMYFCASILGGGEQFFGPGTRLTVL.

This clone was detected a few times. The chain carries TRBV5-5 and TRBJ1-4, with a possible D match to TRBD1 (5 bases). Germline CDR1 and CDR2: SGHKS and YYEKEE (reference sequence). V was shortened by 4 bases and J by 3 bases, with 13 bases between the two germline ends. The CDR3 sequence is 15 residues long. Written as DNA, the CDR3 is TGTGCCAGCAGCCACCAGGGTCCGCCTAATGAAAAACTGTTTTTT. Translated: CASSHQGPPNEKLFF.

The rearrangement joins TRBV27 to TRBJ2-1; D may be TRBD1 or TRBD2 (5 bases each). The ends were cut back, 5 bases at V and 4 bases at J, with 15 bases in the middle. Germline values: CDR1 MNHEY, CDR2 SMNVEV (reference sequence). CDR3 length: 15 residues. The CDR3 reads CASSPHVGEYNEQFF. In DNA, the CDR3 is TGTGCCAGCAGTCCGCACGTGGGGGAATACAATGAGCAGTTCTTC.

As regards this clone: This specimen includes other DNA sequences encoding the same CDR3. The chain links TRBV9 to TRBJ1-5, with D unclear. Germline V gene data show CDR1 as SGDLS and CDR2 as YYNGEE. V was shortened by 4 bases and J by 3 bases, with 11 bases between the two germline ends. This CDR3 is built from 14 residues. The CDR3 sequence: CASSPGGVNQPQHF. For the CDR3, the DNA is TGTGCCAGCAGCCCAGGAGGTGTCAATCAGCCCCAGCATTTT.

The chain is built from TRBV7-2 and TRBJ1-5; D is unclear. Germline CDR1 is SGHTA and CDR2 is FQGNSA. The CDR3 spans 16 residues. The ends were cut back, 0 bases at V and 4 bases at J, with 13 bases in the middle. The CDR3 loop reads CASSLATRQPNQPQHF. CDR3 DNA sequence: TGTGCCAGCAGCTTAGCTACCAGGCAGCCGAATCAGCCCCAGCATTTT.

This CDR3 reads CASSPRQGAGQPQHF. The CDR3, as DNA: TGTGCCAGCAGCCCTCGACAGGGAGCGGGACAGCCCCAGCATTTT. The rearrangement joins TRBV6-6 to TRBJ1-5; 7 bases align to TRBD1. Losses at the gene ends were 6 bases for V and 7 bases for J; bases not matched to a gene: 12. CDR1 is MNHNY and CDR2 is SVGAGI in the germline V gene (reference sequence). CDR3 length equals 15 residues.

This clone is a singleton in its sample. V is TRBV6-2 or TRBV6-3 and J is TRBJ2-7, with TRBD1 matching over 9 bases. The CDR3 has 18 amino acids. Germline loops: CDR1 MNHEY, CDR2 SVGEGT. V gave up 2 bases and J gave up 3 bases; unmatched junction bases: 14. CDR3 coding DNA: TGTGCCAGCAGTTACCCACCAATCCGGGACAGGGAAAACTACGAGCAGTACTTC. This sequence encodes CASSYPPIRDRENYEQYF.

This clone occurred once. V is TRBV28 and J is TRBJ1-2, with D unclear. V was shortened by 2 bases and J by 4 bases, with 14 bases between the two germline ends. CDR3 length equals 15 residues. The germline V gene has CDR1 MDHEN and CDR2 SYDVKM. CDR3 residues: CASSLPSPTPYGYTF. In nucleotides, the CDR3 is TGTGCCAGCAGTTTACCATCTCCTACCCCCTATGGCTACACCTTC.

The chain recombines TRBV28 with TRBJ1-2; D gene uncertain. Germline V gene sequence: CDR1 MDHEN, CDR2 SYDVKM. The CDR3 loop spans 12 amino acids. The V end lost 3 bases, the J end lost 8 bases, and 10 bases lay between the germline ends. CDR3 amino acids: CASSFWSTGYTF. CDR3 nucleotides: TGTGCCAGCAGTTTTTGGTCGACAGGCTACACCTTC.

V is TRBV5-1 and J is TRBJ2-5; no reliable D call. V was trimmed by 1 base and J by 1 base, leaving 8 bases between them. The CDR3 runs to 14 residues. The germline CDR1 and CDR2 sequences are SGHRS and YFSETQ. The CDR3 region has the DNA TGCGCCAGCAGCTTGACTTTAGGCCAAGAGACCCAGTACTTC. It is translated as CASSLTLGQETQYF.

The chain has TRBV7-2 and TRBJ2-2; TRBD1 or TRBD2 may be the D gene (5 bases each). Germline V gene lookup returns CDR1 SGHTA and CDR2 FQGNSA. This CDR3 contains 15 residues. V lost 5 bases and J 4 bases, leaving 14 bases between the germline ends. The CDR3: CASSPDGTVTGELFF. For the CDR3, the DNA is TGTGCCAGCAGCCCGGACGGGACGGTCACCGGGGAGCTGTTTTTT. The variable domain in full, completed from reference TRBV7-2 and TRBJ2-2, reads GAGVSQSPSNKVTEKGKDVELRCDPISGHTALYWYRQSLGQGLEFLIYFQGNSAPDKSGLPSDRFSAERTGGSVSTLTIQRTQQEDSAVYLCASSPDGTVTGELFFGEGSRLTVL.

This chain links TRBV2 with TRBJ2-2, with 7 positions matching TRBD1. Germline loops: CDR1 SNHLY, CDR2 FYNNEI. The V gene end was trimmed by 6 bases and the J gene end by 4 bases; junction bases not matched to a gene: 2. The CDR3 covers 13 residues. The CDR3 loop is CASRTGVTGELFF. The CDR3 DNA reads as TGTGCCAGCAGAACAGGGGTCACCGGGGAGCTGTTTTTT.

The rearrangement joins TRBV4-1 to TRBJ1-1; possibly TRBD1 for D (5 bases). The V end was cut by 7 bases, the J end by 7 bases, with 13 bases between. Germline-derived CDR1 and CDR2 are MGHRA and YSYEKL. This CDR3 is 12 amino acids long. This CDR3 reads CASIGGGIEAFF. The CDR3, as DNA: TGCGCCAGCATTGGGGGGGGGATTGAAGCTTTCTTT.

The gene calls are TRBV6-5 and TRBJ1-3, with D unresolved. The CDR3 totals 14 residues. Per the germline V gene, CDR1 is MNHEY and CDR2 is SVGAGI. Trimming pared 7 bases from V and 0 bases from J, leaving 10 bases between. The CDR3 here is CASTQRGSGNTIYF. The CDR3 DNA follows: TGTGCCAGCACTCAGCGGGGCTCTGGAAACACCATATATTTT.

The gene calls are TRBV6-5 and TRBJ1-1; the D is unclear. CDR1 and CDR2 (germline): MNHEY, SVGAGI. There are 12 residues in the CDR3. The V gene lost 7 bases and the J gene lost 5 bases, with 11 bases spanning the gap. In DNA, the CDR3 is TGTGCCAGCAAGATATCGGGGACTGAAGCTTTCTTT. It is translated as CASKISGTEAFF.

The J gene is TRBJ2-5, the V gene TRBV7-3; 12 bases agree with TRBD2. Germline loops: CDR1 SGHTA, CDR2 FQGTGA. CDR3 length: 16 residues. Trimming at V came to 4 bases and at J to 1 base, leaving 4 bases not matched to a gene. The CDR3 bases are TGTGCCAGCAGCTCAGGACTAGCGGGGTCCCAAGAGACCCAGTACTTC. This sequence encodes CASSSGLAGSQETQYF. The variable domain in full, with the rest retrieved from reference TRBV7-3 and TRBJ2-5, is GAGVSQTPSNKVTEKGKYVELRCDPISGHTALYWYRQSLGQGPEFLIYFQGTGAADDSGLPNDRFFAVRPEGSVSTLKIQRTERGDSAVYLCASSSGLAGSQETQYFGPGTRLLVL.

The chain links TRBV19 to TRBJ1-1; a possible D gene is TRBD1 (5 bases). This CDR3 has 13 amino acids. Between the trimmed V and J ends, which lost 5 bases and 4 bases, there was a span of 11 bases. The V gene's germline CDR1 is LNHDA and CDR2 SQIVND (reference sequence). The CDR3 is CASSFGHPTEAFF. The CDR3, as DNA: TGTGCCAGTAGTTTCGGACACCCCACTGAAGCTTTCTTT.

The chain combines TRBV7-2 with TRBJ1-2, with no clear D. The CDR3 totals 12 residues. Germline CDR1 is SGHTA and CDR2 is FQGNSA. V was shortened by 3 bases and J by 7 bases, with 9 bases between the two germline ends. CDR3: CASSFRVGGYTF. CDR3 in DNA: TGTGCCAGCAGCTTCCGGGTGGGTGGCTACACCTTC.

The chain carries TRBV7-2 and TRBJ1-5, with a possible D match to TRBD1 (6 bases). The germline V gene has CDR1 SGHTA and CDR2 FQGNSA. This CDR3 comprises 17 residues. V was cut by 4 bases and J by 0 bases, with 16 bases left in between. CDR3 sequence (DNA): TGTGCCAGCAGCTCGGAACTAACAGGGCCTAGCAATCAGCCCCAGCATTTT. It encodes CASSSELTGPSNQPQHF.